These 25 T cell receptor beta chains originate from one sample sequenced in a study of beta chain features in type 1 diabetes. The sequenced template was cDNA made from the entire isolated RNA. TCRdb keeps only in-frame clones here, not all; method: immunoSEQ multiplex PCR. The sample has 110,000 to 150,000 clones; around a tenth are singletons. Input material: central memory CD4+ T cells from blood. The receptors originated from a young man in good health.

CDR3 sequence reads: CASRRTSGGSTDTQYF. CDR3 in DNA: TGTGCCAGCAGACGGACTAGCGGGGGCAGCACAGATACGCAGTATTTT. The chain couples TRBV7-2 to TRBJ2-3; 13 bases are shared with TRBD2. Germline values: CDR1 SGHTA, CDR2 FQGNSA. J was trimmed by 0 bases and V by 6 bases; bases with no gene match: 3. The CDR3 has 16 residues.

The chain couples TRBV7-8 to TRBJ1-4, with 7 positions matching TRBD1. The V gene end was trimmed by 6 bases and the J gene end by 7 bases; junction bases not matched to a gene: 11. The length of the CDR3 is 15 residues. Germline lookup yields CDR1 SGHVS and CDR2 FQNEAQ. The CDR3 protein is CASSYEGQRAEKLFF. CDR3 DNA sequence: TGTGCCAGCAGTTATGAGGGACAGAGGGCTGAAAAACTGTTTTTT.

This clone was counted a single time. In DNA form, the CDR3 reads TGTGCCAGCAGGGAGGACGGTCAACCTTCACCCCTCCACTTT. As protein: CASREDGQPSPLHF. The gene calls are TRBV11-2 and TRBJ1-6; D unclear. V lost 6 bases and J lost 9, with 15 bases in between. Germline V lookup: CDR1 SGHAT, CDR2 FQNNGV. CDR3 size: 14 residues.

This clone has more than one count but fewer than ten. The chain uses TRBV7-2 and TRBJ2-1; D might be TRBD1 (6 bases). This CDR3 has 13 amino acids. Per germline, CDR1 SGHTA and CDR2 FQGNSA. The V end was cut by 7 bases, the J end by 4 bases, with 11 bases between. The CDR3 spells CASTRGMYNEQFF. CDR3 DNA: TGTGCCAGCACCAGGGGAATGTACAATGAGCAGTTCTTC.

Only one count was recorded for this clone. V and J are TRBV28 and TRBJ1-2, with 7 bases identical to TRBD1. The V gene end was trimmed by 8 bases and the J gene end by 5 bases; junction bases not matched to a gene: 14. The CDR3 loop spans 15 amino acids. Germline assignment: CDR1 MDHEN and CDR2 SYDVKM. In DNA form, the CDR3 reads TGTGCCAGCCTCACCACACAGACAGGGCTTTATGGCTACACCTTC. Encoded protein: CASLTTQTGLYGYTF.

This clone has more than one count but fewer than ten. This chain connects TRBV7-2 to TRBJ2-7; 11 nucleotides agree with TRBD2. Looked up from germline, CDR1 is SGHTA and CDR2 is FQGNSA. The CDR3 is 14 amino acids. V lost 5 bases, J lost 4 bases, and 4 bases stayed unmatched. CDR3 protein: CASSPSGGFYEQYF. CDR3 DNA sequence: TGTGCCAGCAGCCCTAGCGGGGGGTTTTACGAGCAGTACTTC.

In this sample, this clone turned up a few times. It is unclear where the CDR3 begins or ends on the DNA, so no DNA is shown, and the CDR3 is as TCRdb lists it. This chain connects TRBV2 to TRBJ1-1; the DNA was not used to check the table's D call, TRBD1. The CDR3 has 11 amino acids, counting both end residues. Germline CDR1 reads SNHLY; CDR2 reads FYNNEI. This chain's CDR3 is CASSVGHGSFF.

This clone was seen ten or more times. V and J are TRBV30 and TRBJ1-5, with D possibly being TRBD1 (6 bases). The CDR3 loop spans 13 amino acids. In germline, CDR1 is GTSNPN, CDR2 SVGIG (reference sequence). V lost 0 bases and J 4 bases, leaving 7 bases between the germline ends. The CDR3 DNA sequence: TGTGCCTGGAGTGTACAGGGAAATCAGCCCCAGCATTTT. This gives the protein CAWSVQGNQPQHF.

This clone was picked up a small number of times. The chain has TRBV5-5 and TRBJ1-1; no clear D gene. The ends were cut back, 0 bases at V and 2 bases at J, with 5 bases in the middle. Germline V CDR1 and CDR2: SGHKS, YYEKEE (reference sequence). CDR3 length: 13 amino acids. The CDR3 spells CASSLGPNTEAFF. The CDR3 DNA is TGTGCCAGCAGCTTGGGTCCTAACACTGAAGCTTTCTTT.

J is TRBJ2-1 and V is TRBV7-9, with 11 bases that match TRBD2. The V gene end was trimmed by 2 bases and the J gene end by 7 bases; junction bases not matched to a gene: 1. Germline V CDR1 and CDR2: SEHNR, FQNEAQ (reference sequence). CDR3 length equals 14 residues. The CDR3: CASSLSSGGNEQFF. CDR3 nucleotides: TGTGCCAGCAGCTTATCTAGCGGGGGGAATGAGCAGTTCTTC.

The rearrangement joins TRBV7-7 to TRBJ2-3; D possibly corresponds to TRBD1 (5 bases). CDR1 SSHAT and CDR2 FNYEAQ come from the germline V gene (reference sequence). The V end lost 4 bases, the J end lost 4 bases, and 15 bases lay between the germline ends. The length of the CDR3 is 15 residues. Written as DNA, the CDR3 is TGTGCCAGCAGCTCCTCAACTGGACACTCAGATACGCAGTATTTT. Protein sequence: CASSSSTGHSDTQYF.

This clone was seen a few times. This rearrangement joins TRBV25-1 to TRBJ1-4, with D possibly being TRBD1 (6 bases). Looked up from germline, CDR1 is MGHDK and CDR2 is SYGVNS. This CDR3 has 13 residues. V lost 5 bases and J 7 bases, leaving 11 bases between the germline ends. The CDR3 protein is CASSKGGSEKLFF. The CDR3 region has the DNA TGTGCCAGCAGTAAGGGGGGGAGTGAAAAACTGTTTTTT.

This clone was picked up a small number of times. The chain joins TRBV7-2 to TRBJ2-7; D may be TRBD1 (5 bases). V lost 4 bases and J 4 bases, leaving 11 bases between the germline ends. CDR1 is SGHTA and CDR2 is FQGNSA in the germline V gene. This CDR3 is 13 amino acids long. CDR3 nucleotides: TGTGCCAGCAGCTCTCGACAGTTTTACGAGCAGTACTTC. Translating it yields CASSSRQFYEQYF.

The CDR3 DNA is TGTGCCAGCAGCCCGGGACAGGGGGACACCCTAGGCAAAAACATTCAGTACTTC. This gives the protein CASSPGQGDTLGKNIQYF. V gene TRBV11-3 combines with J gene TRBJ2-4; TRBD1 matches 11 bases. This CDR3 has 18 residues. Germline-derived CDR1 and CDR2 are SGHNT and YENEEA. V dropped 5 bases and J dropped 3; count of bases not matched to a gene: 12.

V is TRBV30 and J is TRBJ2-7; the match to TRBD1 covers 10 bases. Germline CDR1 reads GTSNPN; CDR2 reads SVGIG (reference sequence). V was pared by 5 bases and J by 5 bases, with 12 bases of the junction left unmatched. This CDR3 region has 15 residues. The CDR3 sequence is CAWGPLGQGGNEQYF. For the CDR3, the DNA is TGTGCCTGGGGCCCTCTCGGACAGGGGGGGAACGAGCAGTACTTC.

This clone has a handful of counts. The J gene is TRBJ2-7, the V gene TRBV7-9; D is uncertain. CDR3 length equals 14 residues. Germline CDR1 is SEHNR and CDR2 is FQNEAQ (reference sequence). Trimming removed 1 base from V and 0 bases from J, with 7 bases in between. The CDR3 sequence is CASSLEPSSYEQYF. The CDR3 nucleotides read TGTGCCAGCAGCTTAGAACCGAGCTCCTACGAGCAGTACTTC.

The chain employs TRBV7-2 and TRBJ2-5, with TRBD2 matching over 10 bases. The CDR3 contains 17 residues. CDR1 and CDR2 (germline): SGHTA, FQGNSA. The V and J ends lost 0 bases and 1 base, in that order; junction bases with no gene match: 5. Written as DNA, the CDR3 is TGTGCCAGCAGCTTAGCACCCAGCGGGGGGGCCCAAGAGACCCAGTACTTC. Its translation is CASSLAPSGGAQETQYF.

This clone was counted at least ten times. CDR3 amino acids: CSVEATGGYNEQFF. The CDR3 DNA follows: TGCAGCGTTGAAGCGACAGGGGGTTACAATGAGCAGTTCTTC. The genes are TRBV29-1 and TRBJ2-1, with TRBD1 identical over 9 bases. This CDR3 has 14 amino acids. J was trimmed by 4 bases and V by 1 base; bases with no gene match: 2. Germline CDR1 SQVTM, CDR2 ANQGSEA.

A few counts support this clone. The chain combines TRBV15 with TRBJ1-4; 7 positions match TRBD1. V lost 3 bases and J lost 4; bases outside the gene matches: 5. CDR3 length equals 15 residues. Germline V lookup: CDR1 LNHNV, CDR2 YYDKDF (reference sequence). CDR3 DNA sequence: TGTGCCACCAGCAGCCCAGGGGGTCGTAATGAAAAACTGTTTTTT. Protein product: CATSSPGGRNEKLFF.

This clone has only a few counts. The V and J genes are TRBV19 and TRBJ2-3, with 7 bases fitting TRBD1. This CDR3 has 13 residues. Unmatched junction bases numbered 4, after V lost 7 bases and J lost 3 bases. Germline V gene lookup returns CDR1 LNHDA and CDR2 SQIVND (reference sequence). The CDR3: CASTGRGTDTQYF. CDR3 DNA sequence: TGTGCCAGTACCGGCAGGGGGACAGATACGCAGTATTTT.

The V and J genes are TRBV11-3 and TRBJ2-7, with 9 positions matching TRBD1. This CDR3 is 15 amino acids long. Trimming at V came to 5 bases and at J to 4 bases, leaving 9 bases not matched to a gene. Germline assignment: CDR1 SGHNT and CDR2 YENEEA. The DNA of the CDR3 is TGTGCCAGCAGCGAATCCGGGACAGGGATGTACGAGCAGTACTTC. As protein: CASSESGTGMYEQYF.

The chain joins TRBV19 to TRBJ2-5, with a weak D call TRBD2 (5 bases). Trimming shortened V by 5 bases and J by 2 bases, and 6 bases separated the two germline ends. The germline gives CDR1 LNHDA, CDR2 SQIVND (reference sequence). The CDR3 contains 12 residues. CDR3 nucleotides: TGTGCCAGTAGTCGGGGACAAGAGACCCAGTACTTC. Residues: CASSRGQETQYF.

The V and J genes are TRBV5-4 and TRBJ2-7, with TRBD1 matching 11 bases. The CDR3 is 15 amino acids. Germline V gives CDR1 SGHNT, CDR2 YYREEE (reference sequence). Germline trimming cut 0 bases from V and 7 bases from J; bases unmatched to any gene: 6. The DNA for the CDR3 is TGTGCCAGCAGCTTGGCCGGGACAGGGGGTGGGGAGCAGTACTTC. This gives the protein CASSLAGTGGGEQYF.

At least ten counts were recorded for this clone. The chain has TRBV15 and TRBJ2-5, with 7 nucleotides matching TRBD2. From germline, CDR1 is LNHNV and CDR2 YYDKDF (reference sequence). The J segment lost 5 bases and the V segment lost 3 bases, leaving 3 bases of the junction unmatched. The CDR3 loop spans 13 amino acids. CDR3: CATSRDSGETQYF. CDR3 DNA: TGTGCCACCAGCAGGGATAGCGGGGAGACCCAGTACTTC.

The genes are TRBV12-2 and TRBJ2-5; the table's D gene call, TRBD2, was not cross checked with the DNA. TRBV12-2 is noted as a pseudogene. The CDR3 sequence is 14 residues long. DNA of the CDR3: TGTGCAAGTCGCTTAGAGGGGGGGAGGGAGACCCAGTACTTC. Protein sequence: CASRLEGGRETQYF.